What follows are 6 T cell receptor beta chains derived from one specimen sequenced in a study of cytomegalovirus exposure and HLA in healthy donors. Here immunoSEQ multiplex PCR was the method, and the copy in TCRdb shows in-frame clones only, minus some. The table has 90,000 to 120,000 clones, roughly 88% seen once; the top ten hold roughly 3%. The sample comprised PBMCs. These receptors came from a young woman in good health and CMV-seronegative.

The chain employs TRBV13 and TRBJ1-1, with a tentative D call TRBD1 (5 bases). Trimming shortened V by 6 bases and J by 3 bases, and 11 bases separated the two germline ends. The CDR3 runs to 13 residues. CDR1 PRHDT and CDR2 FYEKMQ come from the germline V gene (reference sequence). In nucleotides, the CDR3 is TGTGCCAGCAGGTCACAGGTCGACACTGAAGCTTTCTTT. Translation: CASRSQVDTEAFF.

The CDR3 spells CASSQTDSRTGELFF. The CDR3 coding sequence is TGCGCCAGCAGCCAGACGGACTCACGCACCGGGGAGCTGTTTTTT. The J gene is TRBJ2-2, the V gene TRBV4-1; possible D gene TRBD2, 5 bases. Trimming took off 3 bases at V and 4 bases at J, with 12 bases between the two ends. From germline, CDR1 is MGHRA and CDR2 YSYEKL. This CDR3 comprises 15 residues.

This chain uses TRBV7-3 with TRBJ2-3, with 13 bases fitting TRBD2. The germline gives CDR1 SGHTA, CDR2 FQGTGA. With V trimmed by 3 bases and J by 0 bases, 12 bases remained unmatched. The CDR3 runs to 20 residues. The CDR3 DNA is TGTGCCAGCAGCTTCCGACTAGCGGGGGGACAAAAGACTAGCACAGATACGCAGTATTTT. Protein product: CASSFRLAGGQKTSTDTQYF.

The chain has TRBV1 and TRBJ2-4; the table's D call of TRBD2 was not tested on the DNA. TRBV1 is a pseudogene locus. The CDR3 sequence is 15 residues long. The chain's CDR3 is CTSSPLGGAKNIQYF. As DNA, the CDR3 is TGCACCAGCAGCCCCCTCGGGGGAGCCAAAAACATTCAGTACTTC.

The chain combines TRBV30 with TRBJ1-2; D gene ambiguous. V lost 0 bases and J 3 bases, leaving 5 bases between the germline ends. Germline assignment: CDR1 GTSNPN and CDR2 SVGIG (reference sequence). The CDR3 consists of 12 residues. The CDR3 sequence: CAWSVLDYGYTF. CDR3 nucleotide sequence: TGTGCCTGGAGTGTACTAGACTATGGCTACACCTTC.

The chain carries TRBV4-1 and TRBJ1-3; no clear D. Trimming cost V 3 bases and J 1 base, with 4 bases left between them. The CDR3 length is 13 residues. Germline CDR1 reads MGHRA; CDR2 reads YSYEKL. CDR3 sequence: CASSQSSGNTIYF. The CDR3 coding sequence is TGCGCCAGCAGCCAGTCTTCTGGAAACACCATATATTTT.